This TCR beta chain was obtained from a study of beta chain features in type 1 diabetes. Germline loops: CDR1 MRHNA, CDR2 SNTAGT. The CDR3 length is 13 residues. V trimming: 8 bases; J trimming: 4 bases; junction bases outside the gene matches: 1. This clone has ten or more counts. Its cognate antigen is unknown. Study-wide points: Within patients, naive, central memory and Treg TCRB repertoires seemed more similar than within healthy donors. In all four CD4+ subsets, TCRB CDR3 length was significantly, moderately reduced in type 1 diabetes.

Based on CD45RO/CCR7/CD25/CD127/CD95/CD27, CD4+ regulatory, stem cell-like memory, naive and central memory cells were sorted. Each population that was sorted was more than 98% pure. The entirety of the isolated RNA underwent reverse transcription, so expressed TCRB transcripts were sequenced. Roughly 3.5 million reads per sample on average were obtained from naive, central memory and regulatory T cell samples. Clones were sequenced by immunoSEQ multiplex PCR, and TCRdb holds only the in-frame ones, with some missing. The sample holds roughly 400,000 clones, over 9% seen once. The chain uses TRBV6-4 and TRBJ2-1; 11 bases agree with TRBD1. Sequencing used central memory CD4+ T cells from blood. This receptor was taken from a man between 25 and 39 years old with type 1 diabetes. The CDR3 protein is CASGTGGYNEQFF. The CDR3 DNA sequence: TGTGCCAGCGGGACAGGGGGGTACAATGAGCAGTTCTTC.